The 20 T cell receptor beta chains below were found in one sample sequenced in a study of OX40 agonist ivuxolimab in advanced cancers. TCRdb's table, derived via immunoSEQ multiplex PCR, lists solely in-frame clones and lacks some. The sample consists of approximately 64,000 clones, roughly 80% of them appearing once. The sample consisted of CD4+ or CD8+ T cells sorted from blood, taken in a trial of the OX40 agonist ivuxolimab. Receptors originate from an adult with an advanced solid tumor such as melanoma, head and neck, liver or kidney cancer.

This clone came up a few times. The rearrangement links TRBV4-3 to TRBJ1-4; 8 bases fit TRBD1. From germline, CDR1 is LGHNA and CDR2 YSLEER. The CDR3 loop spans 15 amino acids. The V gene end was trimmed by 3 bases and the J gene end by 8 bases; junction bases not matched to a gene: 8. As DNA, the CDR3 is TGCGCCAGCAGCCAGGAGGACAGGGTTGACGAAAAACTGTTTTTT. Amino acid sequence: CASSQEDRVDEKLFF.

This chain links TRBV19 with TRBJ1-5; D gene unclear. This CDR3 comprises 14 residues. Germline V gene sequence: CDR1 LNHDA, CDR2 SQIVND (reference sequence). V was clipped by 8 bases and J by 7 bases, with 18 bases between them. CDR3 sequence (DNA): TGTGCCAGTGCCGTCGAAGGGTCGCGGCAGCCCCAGCATTTT. Translation gives CASAVEGSRQPQHF.

The V and J genes are TRBV11-3 and TRBJ2-3; D remains ambiguous. V lost 1 base to trimming and J lost 4 bases, with 3 bases between them. This CDR3 region has 12 residues. The germline V gene has CDR1 SGHNT and CDR2 YENEEA. For the CDR3, the DNA is TGTGCCAGCAGCTTAGCCGCAGATACGCAGTATTTT. Translated: CASSLAADTQYF. Combining the CDR3 with reference TRBV11-3 and TRBJ2-3 gives the whole variable domain EAGVVQSPRYKIIEKKQPVAFWCNPISGHNTLYWYLQNLGQGPELLIRYENEEAVDDSQLPKDRFSAERLKGVDSTLKIQPAELGDSAVYLCASSLAADTQYFGPGTRLTVL.

The chain combines TRBV18 with TRBJ2-2; 13 bases align to TRBD2. V dropped 3 bases and J dropped 5; count of bases not matched to a gene: 12. Germline CDR1 reads KGHSH; CDR2 reads LQKENI. The CDR3 length is 19 residues. The CDR3 region has the DNA TGTGCCAGCTCACCGGGACCGACTAGGACTAGCGGGAGTACCGGGGAGCTGTTTTTT. This translates into CASSPGPTRTSGSTGELFF. Full variable domain (remainder filled in from reference TRBV18 and TRBJ2-2): NAGVMQNPRHLVRRRGQEARLRCSPMKGHSHVYWYRQLPEEGLKFMVYLQKENIIDESGMPKERFSAEFPKEGPSILRIQQVVRGDSAAYFCASSPGPTRTSGSTGELFFGEGSRLTVL.

The V gene is TRBV6-1, the J gene TRBJ2-7, with D maybe TRBD2 (6 bases). The length of the CDR3 is 15 residues. Trimming removed 9 bases at V and 4 bases at J, with 22 bases between. Germline assignment: CDR1 MNHNS and CDR2 SASEGT. The DNA for the CDR3 is TGTGCCAGTAGCCTCTTAGCGGAGTCCCCTTACGAGCAGTACTTC. Its translation is CASSLLAESPYEQYF.

The V and J genes are TRBV7-9 and TRBJ1-4; D gene unclear. The V and J ends lost 7 bases and 0 bases respectively, with 9 bases between them. The CDR3 has 14 residues. Germline assignment: CDR1 SEHNR and CDR2 FQNEAQ (reference sequence). CDR3 sequence: CASTPFATNEKLFF. DNA of the CDR3: TGTGCCAGCACCCCGTTTGCAACTAATGAAAAACTGTTTTTT.

In nucleotides, the CDR3 is TGTGCCAGCAGCCGGACTAGCCCGGGCAATGAGCAGTTCTTC. Translated: CASSRTSPGNEQFF. The chain links TRBV28 to TRBJ2-1; 8 nucleotides align to TRBD2. The CDR3 loop spans 14 amino acids. Germline CDR1 is MDHEN and CDR2 is SYDVKM. Trimming took 6 bases from V and 6 from J; bases not matched to a gene: 7.

Here the CDR3 DNA reads TGTGCCAGCAGTCTAGGGACTGGCACTGAAGCTTTCTTT. It specifies CASSLGTGTEAFF. The chain couples TRBV2 to TRBJ1-1, with D perhaps TRBD1 (5 bases). V was shortened by 5 bases and J by 4 bases, with 11 bases between the two germline ends. Per the germline V gene, CDR1 is SNHLY and CDR2 is FYNNEI. The CDR3 runs to 13 residues.

The chain is built from TRBV19 and TRBJ2-5; 13 nucleotides line up with TRBD2. The CDR3 loop spans 15 amino acids. J gave up 5 bases and V 7 bases, and 7 bases lay outside the gene matches. Germline values: CDR1 LNHDA, CDR2 SQIVND (reference sequence). As DNA, the CDR3 is TGTGCCAGTACCCGGGGACTAGCGGGGTCCGAGACCCAGTACTTC. This encodes CASTRGLAGSETQYF. The full variable domain, its missing parts supplied by reference TRBV19 and TRBJ2-5, is DGGITQSPKYLFRKEGQNVTLSCEQNLNHDAMYWYRQDPGQGLRLIYYSQIVNDFQKGDIAEGYSVSREKKESFPLTVTSAQKNPTAFYLCASTRGLAGSETQYFGPGTRLLVL.

The chain joins TRBV5-4 to TRBJ2-3; 9 positions agree with TRBD1. The CDR3 extends over 15 amino acids. Trimming removed 4 bases from V and 5 bases from J; junction bases left unmatched: 8. Germline-derived CDR1 and CDR2 are SGHNT and YYREEE (reference sequence). DNA of the CDR3: TGTGCCAGCAGCCCGCGGACAGGGGAGGGAGATACGCAGTATTTT. Translating gives CASSPRTGEGDTQYF.

This clone was recorded a few times. This rearrangement joins TRBV28 to TRBJ2-7; no clear D. This CDR3 comprises 14 residues. V was cut by 3 bases and J by 10 bases, with 19 bases left in between. Germline V gene sequence: CDR1 MDHEN, CDR2 SYDVKM. As DNA, the CDR3 is TGTGCCAGCAGTTTCCCCGACCGGGTTTTCGAACAGTACTTC. Protein sequence: CASSFPDRVFEQYF. Complete variable domain (other parts from reference TRBV28 and TRBJ2-7): DVKVTQSSRYLVKRTGEKVFLECVQDMDHENMFWYRQDPGLGLRLIYFSYDVKMKEKGDIPEGYSVSREKKERFSLILESASTNQTSMYLCASSFPDRVFEQYFGPGTRLTVT.

This chain's CDR3 is CASMEDLGNQPQHF. In DNA form, the CDR3 reads TGTGCCAGCATGGAGGATTTGGGCAATCAGCCCCAGCATTTT. The chain links TRBV6-1 to TRBJ1-5; D is undetermined. Trimming took off 7 bases at V and 2 bases at J, with 12 bases between the two ends. This CDR3 has 14 residues. CDR1 and CDR2 (germline): MNHNS, SASEGT.

The chain joins TRBV28 to TRBJ1-4, with D possibly matching TRBD1 (5 bases). CDR1 MDHEN and CDR2 SYDVKM come from the germline V gene. The germline V and J ends were trimmed by 5 bases and 8 bases, with 18 bases remaining between them. The CDR3 totals 15 residues. CDR3 residues: CASSPRGDVAEKLFF. DNA of the CDR3: TGTGCCAGCAGTCCCCGGGGGGATGTGGCAGAAAAACTGTTTTTT.

This sequence joins TRBV11-2 and TRBJ2-3; 12 bases agree with TRBD2. V gave up 5 bases and J gave up 5 bases; unmatched junction bases: 8. Germline-derived CDR1 and CDR2 are SGHAT and FQNNGV. This CDR3 region has 16 residues. CDR3 protein: CASSVLAGGPGDTQYF. CDR3 sequence (DNA): TGTGCCAGCAGCGTTCTAGCGGGAGGGCCGGGAGATACGCAGTATTTT.

The CDR3 protein is CASSPGVAGAYEQYF. The DNA of the CDR3 is TGTGCCAGCAGCCCGGGGGTAGCGGGAGCCTACGAGCAGTACTTC. The chain combines TRBV9 with TRBJ2-7; 9 positions agree with TRBD2. Germline V gives CDR1 SGDLS, CDR2 YYNGEE. This CDR3 has 15 amino acids. V lost 4 bases to trimming and J lost 2 bases; unmatched junction nucleotides: 7.

The V and J genes are TRBV28 and TRBJ1-5; maybe TRBD1 (6 bases). This CDR3 comprises 13 residues. V dropped 8 bases and J dropped 4 bases, with 12 bases sitting between them. Germline assignment: CDR1 MDHEN and CDR2 SYDVKM. DNA of the CDR3: TGTGCCAGCCAGGACAGCTTAAATCAGCCCCAGCATTTT. Its protein is CASQDSLNQPQHF.

J is TRBJ1-5 and V is TRBV18; D gene ambiguous. From germline, CDR1 is KGHSH and CDR2 LQKENI. This CDR3 comprises 18 residues. Trimming left V 6 bases short and J 2 bases short, with 23 bases between. The CDR3 coding sequence is TGTGCCAGCTCTCTACTTGGACCCGGGGAGGGTGGCAATCAGCCCCAGCATTTT. It specifies CASSLLGPGEGGNQPQHF.

The CDR3 DNA follows: TGTGCCAGCATAAGGTCTATAGGGTCAGATACGCAGTATTTT. Its protein product is CASIRSIGSDTQYF. V gene TRBV2 combines with J gene TRBJ2-3, with D unclear. The germline V gene encodes CDR1 SNHLY and CDR2 FYNNEI. The V gene lost 7 bases and the J gene lost 4 bases, with 15 bases spanning the gap. The length of the CDR3 is 14 residues.

The rearrangement joins TRBV5-6 to TRBJ2-7, with no clear D. The CDR3 covers 14 residues. From germline, CDR1 is SGHDT and CDR2 YYEEEE. Trimming removed 4 bases at V and 0 bases at J, with 11 bases between. This CDR3 is CASSETTVSYEQYF. In DNA form, the CDR3 reads TGTGCCAGCAGCGAGACGACGGTCTCCTACGAGCAGTACTTC.

The chain is built from TRBV30 and TRBJ2-5; D possibly matches TRBD1 or TRBD2 (5 bases each). Matching the DNA end better, TRBJ2-7 makes the J call doubtful. The germline CDR1 and CDR2 sequences are GTSNPN and SVGIG (reference sequence). The CDR3 length is 14 residues. As DNA, the CDR3 is TGTGCCTGGAGTGTCTGGGGGATATCCTACGAGCAGTACTTC. Its translation: CAWSVWGISYEQYF.